The sequence of this T cell receptor (beta chain) was determined in a study of T-cell memory formation after mild COVID-19. Across the whole study: TCR clusters mostly belonged to single donors.

TCRdb itself ran the 5' RACE reads through MiXCR, one entry per CDR3 protein. Found here are roughly 450,000 distinct CDR3 sequences, roughly 20% of them singletons; the top ten hold more than 9%. On this clonotype: Its antigen is unknown.

Study outcomes and limitations: Contracting clones, day 15 to 85, had balanced CD4/CD8, and later expanders favored CD4+. A subset of responding clones appeared in pre-infection memory, suggesting cross-reactive memory joined.

Sequenced sample: PBMCs or a T cell subset sorted from them (not recorded which). The clonotype was recovered from an adult woman who had mild COVID-19 (a few samples of this study predate the infection). Cell type and time point are not known.

The CDR3 DNA reads TGTGCCAGCAGTTCCCTGGGGGGTAGCGGGTCCTACGAGCAGTACTTC. It codes for CASSSLGGSGSYEQYF. V usage is TRBV6-5 and J usage is TRBJ2-7, with 7 positions matching TRBD2. V lost 4 bases, J lost 1 base, and 10 bases stayed unmatched. Germline assignment: CDR1 MNHEY and CDR2 SVGAGI. The length of the CDR3 is 16 residues.